A single TCR beta chain is shown here with its context. Profiled with immunoSEQ multiplex PCR; TCRdb holds only in-frame clones, not every one. Of about 110,000 clones in the sample, around 87% are singletons; the top ten hold approximately 5.5%. The data were obtained in a study of T cell responses to AZD1222 COVID-19 vaccine. Trimming left V 0 bases short and J 8 bases short, with 11 bases between. The CDR3 runs 14 residues. Germline V CDR1 and CDR2: MGHRA, YSYEKL. The TCR sequence derives from an adult in good health. Sequenced here: peripheral blood, sampled on day 0 of AZD1222 vaccination. The rearrangement links TRBV4-1 to TRBJ1-3; D gene ambiguous. The CDR3 nucleotides are TGCGCCAGCAGCCAAGATCGGTATCGGGACACCATATATTTT. Amino acids: CASSQDRYRDTIYF.